These 19 T cell receptor beta chains were sequenced from one sample in a study of Graves' ophthalmopathy and Graves' hyperthyroidism. Amplification from RNA transcripts yielded the TCR beta CDR3 regions. First-round RT-PCR employed HTBI primers, with a second-round multiplex PCR after it. Each CDR3 protein is one row after TCRdb ran MiXCR on the multiplex PCR reads. The data hold approximately 1.2 million distinct CDR3 sequences, with about 35% observed a single time. The sample comprised peripheral blood or thyroid tissue (not recorded which). Receptors originate from an adult man with Graves' hyperthyroidism.

This chain connects TRBV12-3 or TRBV12-4 to TRBJ2-2; possible D gene TRBD2, 5 bases. There are 14 residues in the CDR3. Trimming took off 4 bases at V and 10 bases at J, with 16 bases between the two ends. The DNA of the CDR3 is TGTGCCAGCAGTTCCGCCTGGGGAGCTGTGGAGCTGTTTTTT. It encodes CASSSAWGAVELFF.

J is TRBJ2-7 and V is TRBV20-1, with 14 bases matching TRBD2. Per the germline V gene, CDR1 is DFQATT and CDR2 is SNEGSKA (reference sequence). With 0 bases clipped from V and 9 bases from J, the junction kept 7 bases outside the gene matches. The length of the CDR3 is 15 residues. CDR3 loop: CSARDSTSGRGVQYF. The CDR3 DNA is TGCAGTGCTAGAGACTCGACTAGCGGGAGGGGAGTGCAGTACTTC.

In this sample, this clonotype turned up many times. This sequence joins TRBV9 and TRBJ1-1; 10 nucleotides line up with TRBD1. Germline V gene sequence: CDR1 SGDLS, CDR2 YYNGEE. There are 13 residues in the CDR3. V trimming: 2 bases; J trimming: 6 bases; junction bases outside the gene matches: 1. CDR3: CASSVGTGAEAFF. CDR3 nucleotides: TGTGCCAGCAGCGTGGGGACAGGGGCTGAAGCTTTCTTT.

This rearrangement joins TRBV11-2 to TRBJ2-5, with TRBD2 matching 7 bases. With 8 bases clipped from V and 5 bases from J, the junction kept 11 bases outside the gene matches. The CDR3 runs 14 residues. Per the germline V gene, CDR1 is SGHAT and CDR2 is FQNNGV. DNA of the CDR3: TGTGCCAGCTCGGCAGTCTGGGGAGGGGAGACCCAGTACTTC. Amino acids: CASSAVWGGETQYF.

A note on this clonotype: Relative to the germline gene, one junction end is altered; a read error may explain this. The rearrangement uses TRBV7-7 and TRBJ1-3, with D possibly being TRBD1 (5 bases). The length of the CDR3 is 15 residues. The germline V gene has CDR1 SSHAT and CDR2 FNYEAQ (reference sequence). The CDR3 loop reads CASSLGGAYGNTIYF. As DNA, the CDR3 is TGTGCTAGCAGCTTAGGAGGGGCGTATGGAAACACCATATATTTT.

The gene calls are TRBV28 and TRBJ2-2, with D possibly being TRBD1 (5 bases). With 5 bases removed from V and 0 bases from J, the gap between germline ends came to 16 bases. The CDR3 extends over 17 amino acids. From germline, CDR1 is MDHEN and CDR2 SYDVKM. As DNA, the CDR3 is TGTGCCAGCAGTCAAAATTCAGGGTACGCGAACACCGGGGAGCTGTTTTTT. Translation gives CASSQNSGYANTGELFF.

This clonotype was seen once. This CDR3 is missing its conserved last phenylalanine or tryptophan, likely due to a read error. V usage is TRBV12-3 or TRBV12-4 and J usage is TRBJ2-7; 7 bases align to TRBD1. This CDR3 has 15 amino acids. V was clipped by 5 bases and J by 4 bases; unmatched bases: 11. The CDR3 DNA reads TGTGCCAGCAGTGCCCCCCGGGACAGCCTTTACGAGCAGTACTGC. Its protein is CASSAPRDSLYEQYC.

Only a few counts were recorded for this clonotype. The chain links TRBV10-2 to TRBJ2-5; 9 bases align to TRBD1. Germline lookup yields CDR1 WSHSY and CDR2 SAAADI. The CDR3 is 16 residues long. V gave up 7 bases and J gave up 2 bases; unmatched junction bases: 11. Here the CDR3 DNA reads TGCGCCAGCACCATACTAACCGGGACAGGGCAAGAGACCCAGTACTTC. Amino acid sequence: CASTILTGTGQETQYF.

This clonotype turned up a few times. This chain links TRBV12-3 or TRBV12-4 with TRBJ1-5, with 9 positions matching TRBD1. The CDR3 runs to 15 residues. The J segment lost 7 bases and the V segment lost 5 bases, leaving 9 bases of the junction unmatched. The CDR3 reads CASSLLQGAGQPQHF. The CDR3 DNA is TGTGCCAGCAGTCTCCTACAGGGGGCAGGGCAGCCCCAGCATTTT.

The rearrangement joins TRBV25-1 to TRBJ1-5, with unresolved D. Germline-derived CDR1 and CDR2 are MGHDK and SYGVNS. V was cut by 2 bases and J by 11 bases, with 19 bases left in between. The length of the CDR3 is 15 residues. The CDR3 region has the DNA TGTGCCAGCAGTGAACCCAGCGGGAGTATTGAGACCCAGCATTTT. This codes for CASSEPSGSIETQHF.

This clonotype was observed at least ten times. The chain employs TRBV19 and TRBJ1-2; D is unresolved. The CDR3 loop spans 13 amino acids. The V gene lost 2 bases and the J gene lost 6 bases, with 10 bases spanning the gap. The germline V gene encodes CDR1 LNHDA and CDR2 SQIVND (reference sequence). The CDR3 region has the DNA TGTGCCAGTAGTATAACCGCGGGAAATGGCTACACCTTC. Amino acids: CASSITAGNGYTF.

The chain is built from TRBV7-3 and TRBJ2-5; 7 nucleotides line up with TRBD2. The CDR3 runs 15 residues. Germline V gene data show CDR1 as SGHTA and CDR2 as FQGTGA. After removal of 1 base from V and 2 bases from J, the junction contained 4 bases not matched to a gene. The CDR3 protein is CASSLSSSGQETQYF. As DNA, the CDR3 is TGTGCCAGCAGCTTAAGTTCTAGCGGACAAGAGACCCAGTACTTC. Full variable domain (outside the CDR3, taken from reference TRBV7-3 and TRBJ2-5): GAGVSQTPSNKVTEKGKYVELRCDPISGHTALYWYRQSLGQGPEFLIYFQGTGAADDSGLPNDRFFAVRPEGSVSTLKIQRTERGDSAVYLCASSLSSSGQETQYFGPGTRLLVL.

This clonotype was picked up one time. V and J are TRBV7-2 and TRBJ1-1; the D gene is possibly TRBD1 (6 bases). The V gene lost 1 base and the J gene lost 4 bases, with 13 bases spanning the gap. Germline CDR1 and CDR2: SGHTA and FQGNSA. CDR3 length: 15 residues. CDR3 sequence (DNA): TGTGCCAGCAGCTTAGTGGGGGGGCGGATCACTGAAGCTTTCTTT. This gives the protein CASSLVGGRITEAFF.

Worth noting for this clonotype: Mismatch with germline at one junction end may stem from a read error. This chain joins TRBV10-3 and TRBJ1-4, with D hard to call. This CDR3 has 14 amino acids. Looked up from germline, CDR1 is ENHRY and CDR2 is SYGVKD. The CDR3 here is CAISERSTNEKLLF. The CDR3 DNA follows: TGTGCCATCAGTGAGAGGTCAACTAACGAAAAACTGCTTTTT.

This clonotype was observed a few times. The chain uses TRBV28 and TRBJ2-7; no clear D gene. This CDR3 spans 13 amino acids. The germline CDR1 and CDR2 sequences are MDHEN and SYDVKM. V lost 0 bases and J 4 bases, leaving 7 bases between the germline ends. The CDR3 nucleotides are TGTGCCAGCAGTTTATGGGGTGGGTACGAGCAGTACTTC. Residues: CASSLWGGYEQYF. Variable domain in full (rest from reference TRBV28 and TRBJ2-7): DVKVTQSSRYLVKRTGEKVFLECVQDMDHENMFWYRQDPGLGLRLIYFSYDVKMKEKGDIPEGYSVSREKKERFSLILESASTNQTSMYLCASSLWGGYEQYFGPGTRLTVT.

This clonotype came up many times. The chain has TRBV10-3 and TRBJ2-2, with no clear D. V was clipped by 11 bases and J by 8 bases, with 15 bases between them. The CDR3 has 12 amino acids. The germline V gene encodes CDR1 ENHRY and CDR2 SYGVKD. In nucleotides, the CDR3 is TGTGCCTCCAAAAACGGGCCTGGGGAGCTGTTTTTT. This codes for CASKNGPGELFF.

This clonotype was found a few times. V gene TRBV24-1 combines with J gene TRBJ1-2, with 7 bases aligning to TRBD1. The CDR3 spans 17 residues. Germline V CDR1 and CDR2: KGHDR, SFDVKD. Losses at the gene ends were 5 bases for V and 6 bases for J; bases not matched to a gene: 17. The CDR3 region has the DNA TGTGCCACCAGTGGGCCCGAGAGACAGGGACTCCTTGATGGCTACACCTTC. Translation: CATSGPERQGLLDGYTF.

With respect to this clonotype: Just one base apart from a much larger clone, this may be a read error. CDR3 protein: CASSLGTGFAEPFF. Here the CDR3 DNA reads TGCGCCAGCAGCTTGGGGACAGGGTTCGCTGAACCTTTCTTT. The V call is TRBV5-1, the J call TRBJ1-1; 8 nucleotides align to TRBD1. Germline lookup yields CDR1 SGHRS and CDR2 YFSETQ. This CDR3 has 14 residues.

This sequence joins TRBV30 and TRBJ1-2, with no clear D. This CDR3 region has 14 residues. Germline lookup yields CDR1 GTSNPN and CDR2 SVGIG (reference sequence). Trimming left V 1 base short and J 5 bases short, with 14 bases between. The CDR3 sequence is CAWSDVGRTYGYTF. The DNA of the CDR3 is TGTGCCTGGAGTGATGTGGGCAGGACGTATGGCTACACCTTC.